This T cell receptor (beta chain) was retrieved from a study of identical twins. One entry per CDR3 protein, called by TCRdb with MiXCR from the 5' RACE reads. The repertoire holds more than 600,000 distinct CDR3 sequences, with about 20% as singletons. Broader study findings: Monozygotic twins shared more out-of-frame TCR alpha than recombination models predicted. Among beta out-of-frame sequences, excess sharing between twins appeared weaker.

This clonotype was observed a handful of times. Its antigen is as yet unknown. CDR1 ENHRY and CDR2 SYGVKD come from the germline V gene. This CDR3 is 13 amino acids long. V dropped 11 bases and J dropped 4 bases, with 12 bases sitting between them. These same data were also listed under a study on T cells expressing NK-cell markers. That paper states: Repertoires of TCR beta were obtained from T cells sorted as CD3+CD56+NKG2C+, CD3+CD56+NKG2C- and CD3+CD56-NKG2C+. One of eight sequenced donors was HCMV-seronegative; the other seven were seropositive.

The V and J genes are TRBV10-3 and TRBJ2-6; D is unresolved. This TCR was sampled from a woman aged 18-29 years in good health. What was sequenced was PBMCs. The CDR3 loop is CAVSLSGANVLTF. CDR3 DNA: TGTGCCGTTTCGTTGAGCGGGGCCAACGTCCTGACTTTC.